A single TCR beta chain is shown here with its context. Its antigen is still unknown. It was with 60 Vbeta and 13 Jbeta primers that the PCR ran. Method: immunoSEQ multiplex PCR; TCRdb's copy keeps in-frame clones and lacks some. The table lists 65,000 to 90,000 clones, about three quarters of them singletons. This CDR3 is built from 15 residues. CDR1 is MNHEY and CDR2 is SVGAGI in the germline V gene. The V gene end was trimmed by 4 bases and the J gene end by 7 bases; junction bases not matched to a gene: 7. This entry comes from a study of cytomegalovirus exposure and HLA in healthy donors. For the study at large: The study placed approximately 80% of its 398 genotyped donors in the Caucasian-associated ancestry cluster. General observations from the study: It is likely that the observed cluster of highly shared sequence variants was a sequencing artifact. The authors reported that TCR beta sequences could predict HLA-A and HLA-B alleles. These predictions were accurate for most subjects in the first cohort.

V is TRBV6-5 and J is TRBJ1-4; 9 nucleotides match TRBD1. This TCR derives from a woman aged 40 to 50 in good health and CMV-seropositive. Sequencing was carried out using PBMCs. CDR3 protein: CASSSRQGGSEKLFF. CDR3 bases: TGTGCCAGCAGTTCCCGACAGGGGGGATCTGAAAAACTGTTTTTT.